This TCR beta chain derives from a study of blood T cell repertoires in COVID-19. Assay: immunoSEQ multiplex PCR; the TCRdb copy retains only in-frame clones and omits some. The sample has some 150,000 clones, 80% to 85% seen once; the top ten hold around 4%. The germline V gene has CDR1 SNHLY and CDR2 FYNNEI. The CDR3 covers 19 residues. V lost 4 bases, J lost 0 bases, and 15 bases stayed unmatched. The sequenced sample consisted of peripheral blood. V is TRBV2 and J is TRBJ1-5, with 7 bases that match TRBD1. The origin of this receptor is a woman of 80 years or more with acute or convalescent COVID-19. The CDR3 DNA sequence: TGTGCCAGCAGTGGGCCTAGGACAGGATTTAGATATAGCAATCAGCCCCAGCATTTT. It yields the protein CASSGPRTGFRYSNQPQHF.